The T cell receptor (beta chain) described here comes from a study of blood T cell repertoires in COVID-19. Study context: The United States, Italy and Spain were the sources of the acute and convalescent COVID-19 samples.

The CDR3 runs 15 residues. V was clipped by 0 bases and J by 7 bases; unmatched bases: 6. CDR1 is MGHDK, CDR2 SYGVNS, per germline. Authors' analysis steps: Amplifying reference gene primers gave estimates of nucleated cell counts. The table came from immunoSEQ multiplex PCR; TCRdb's copy has only in-frame clones and leaves some out. The DNA gave D and trimming, while V, J and clone size come from that table. The repertoire has 200,000 to 250,000 clones, around 80% of them found once; the top ten carry around 18%. The chain combines TRBV25-1 with TRBJ2-1; 7 bases agree with TRBD2. Sequencing was performed on peripheral blood. This TCR derives from a woman aged 80 or over with active or convalescent COVID-19. CDR3: CASSEYTGGWNEQFF. For the CDR3, the DNA is TGTGCCAGCAGTGAATACACGGGGGGTTGGAATGAGCAGTTCTTC.